Listed below are T cell receptor beta chains from one sample, sequenced in a study of cytomegalovirus exposure and HLA in healthy donors. The table came from immunoSEQ multiplex PCR; TCRdb's copy has only in-frame clones and leaves some out. The repertoire holds roughly 100,000 clones, 70% to 85% seen once, with about 3.8% in the top ten. The sequencing sample was made of PBMCs. Receptor source: a man aged 50 or older in good health and CMV-seronegative. CDR3s include the opening cysteine and the closing phenylalanine or tryptophan. A D gene is named only where the DNA matches it firmly. Clone size is shown for a subset of rows, as once, few, many or a class of expanded clone.

clone size	J gene	V gene	D gene	CDR3 protein	CDR3 DNA
-	TRBJ2-5	TRBV28	-	CASKGGRNYQETQYF	TGTGCCAGCAAAGGGGGACGGAACTACCAAGAGACCCAGTACTTC
few	TRBJ2-5	TRBV5-8	TRBD1	CASSPGQLEETQYF	TGTGCCAGCAGCCCGGGACAGCTAGAAGAGACCCAGTACTTC
-	TRBJ2-5	TRBV7-9	TRBD1	CASSSGQGRRETQYF	TGTGCCAGCAGTTCTGGACAGGGCAGACGGGAGACCCAGTACTTC
-	TRBJ2-5	TRBV19	TRBD1	CASAGTEAETQYF	TGTGCCAGTGCCGGGACAGAGGCAGAGACCCAGTACTTC
-	TRBJ2-7	TRBV14	TRBD1	CASSGDRGYEQYF	TGTGCCAGCAGCGGGGACAGGGGGTACGAGCAGTACTTC
-	TRBJ2-3	TRBV27	-	CASSLTGWGTDTQYF	TGTGCCAGCAGTCTAACAGGGTGGGGCACAGATACGCAGTATTTT
-	TRBJ2-7	TRBV10-3	TRBD1	CAIGQGSYEQYF	TGTGCCATCGGACAGGGATCCTACGAGCAGTACTTC
-	TRBJ2-3	TRBV10-3	TRBD2	CAIRFGTTSTDTQYF	TGTGCCATCAGGTTCGGGACTACGAGCACAGATACGCAGTATTTT
-	TRBJ2-1	TRBV7-2	-	CASSLASGAYNEQFF	TGTGCCAGCAGCTTAGCTTCGGGGGCCTACAATGAGCAGTTCTTC
-	TRBJ1-2	TRBV29-1	-	CSVDQGHGTF	TGCAGCGTTGACCAGGGACATGGCACCTTC
-	TRBJ1-2	TRBV7-2	-	CASSLDGVNYGYTF	TGTGCCAGCAGCCTGGACGGGGTAAACTATGGCTACACCTTC
-	TRBJ1-1	TRBV7-9	-	CASSLGGGSTEAFF	TGTGCCAGCAGCTTAGGAGGAGGGAGCACTGAAGCTTTCTTT
-	TRBJ2-7	TRBV14	-	CASRRAGSYEQYF	TGTGCCAGCCGCCGGGCAGGGTCCTACGAGCAGTACTTC
-	TRBJ2-1	TRBV30	TRBD2	CAWSKGTSGRAENEQFF	TGTGCCTGGAGTAAAGGGACTAGCGGGAGGGCCGAGAATGAGCAGTTCTTC
-	TRBJ1-2	TRBV14	-	CASSQEVAAGYTF	TGTGCCAGCAGCCAAGAAGTGGCGGCTGGCTACACCTTC
-	TRBJ2-3	TRBV10-1	TRBD2	CASTETTSGKRDTQYF	TGCGCCAGCACCGAAACGACTAGCGGGAAAAGAGATACGCAGTATTTT
few	TRBJ2-7	TRBV5-1	-	CASSETGYEQYF	TGCGCCAGCAGCGAAACAGGGTACGAGCAGTACTTC
-	TRBJ1-1	TRBV7-8	-	CASSPSQWNTEAFF	TGTGCCAGCAGCCCTAGCCAATGGAACACTGAAGCTTTCTTT
-	TRBJ1-3	TRBV9	-	CASTRGDGSGAIYF	TGTGCCAGCACCAGGGGAGACGGCAGCGGTGCCATATATTTT
-	TRBJ2-7	TRBV7-2	-	CASSLGARASPDEQYF	TGTGCCAGCAGCTTGGGGGCCCGGGCTAGTCCTGACGAGCAGTACTTC
-	TRBJ2-5	TRBV5-4	TRBD2	CASSSSGRAETQYF	TGTGCCAGCAGCTCGAGCGGGAGGGCCGAGACCCAGTACTTC
-	TRBJ2-7	TRBV7-9	TRBD1	CASSSTGVLSYEQYF	TGTGCCAGCAGCTCGACAGGGGTCCTTTCCTACGAGCAGTACTTC
once	TRBJ1-2	TRBV28	-	CASSSSSYGYTF	TGTGCCAGCAGTTCGTCTTCCTATGGCTACACCTTC
few	TRBJ2-7	TRBV9	TRBD2	CASSARDYTSYEQYF	TGTGCCAGCAGCGCCCGGGACTACACCTCCTACGAGCAGTACTTC
-	TRBJ1-4	TRBV2	TRBD1	CASSADRGAEKLFF	TGTGCCAGCAGTGCCGACAGGGGGGCTGAAAAACTGTTTTTT
few	TRBJ1-1	TRBV6-1	-	CASRQGTEAFF	TGTGCCAGCAGACAGGGTACTGAAGCTTTCTTT
few	TRBJ2-2	TRBV7-2	TRBD2	CASSLGGGRELFF	TGTGCCAGCAGCTTAGGCGGGGGGAGGGAGCTGTTTTTT
-	TRBJ1-1	TRBV7-6	-	CASSSTTINTEAFF	TGTGCCAGCAGTTCCACGACAATTAACACTGAAGCTTTCTTT
-	TRBJ2-7	TRBV5-4	TRBD2	CASSKGVAGVEQYF	TGTGCCAGCAGCAAAGGGGTAGCGGGGGTAGAGCAGTACTTC
-	TRBJ2-5	TRBV28	TRBD1	CASSLTGVGETQYF	TGTGCCAGCAGTCTGACAGGGGTCGGAGAGACCCAGTACTTC
-	TRBJ1-2	TRBV6-1	TRBD1	CASRDSDRGDYGYTF	TGTGCCAGCAGAGACTCTGACAGGGGTGACTATGGCTACACCTTC
-	TRBJ2-2	TRBV11-1	TRBD1	CASSQRDRNTGELFF	TGTGCCAGCAGCCAACGGGACAGGAACACCGGGGAGCTGTTTTTT
-	TRBJ1-1	TRBV9	-	CASSVGAGNTEAFF	TGTGCCAGCAGCGTAGGGGCGGGGAACACTGAAGCTTTCTTT
once	TRBJ2-3	TRBV4-2	-	CASSPRGGAADTQYF	TGTGCCAGCAGCCCTCGAGGGGGGGCGGCAGATACGCAGTATTTT
-	TRBJ2-5	TRBV5-1	TRBD1	CASTLNRGETQYF	TGCGCCAGCACTCTAAACAGGGGTGAGACCCAGTACTTC
-	TRBJ2-1	TRBV10-3	TRBD2	CAITGQGGLAGGNEQFF	TGTGCCATCACGGGGCAGGGTGGCCTAGCGGGAGGCAATGAGCAGTTCTTC
-	TRBJ2-1	TRBV18	TRBD1	CASSPFDRELYNEQFF	TGTGCCAGCTCACCCTTTGACAGGGAACTTTACAATGAGCAGTTCTTC
-	TRBJ1-1	TRBV4-1	TRBD1	CASSQSLFGQGNTEAFF	TGCGCCAGCAGCCAATCTTTGTTCGGACAGGGGAACACTGAAGCTTTCTTT
-	TRBJ2-1	TRBV5-8	TRBD2	CASSPSGRASDEQFF	TGTGCCAGCAGCCCGAGCGGGAGGGCCTCGGATGAGCAGTTCTTC
once	TRBJ1-1	TRBV2	TRBD1	CASSEEGGTGKAFF	TGTGCCAGCAGTGAAGAAGGAGGGACAGGGAAGGCTTTCTTT
-	TRBJ1-5	TRBV30	-	CAWSVPGVQPNQPQHF	TGTGCCTGGAGTGTACCGGGGGTACAGCCCAATCAGCCCCAGCATTTT
-	TRBJ2-7	TRBV5-1	-	CASSLAGTYEQYF	TGCGCCAGCAGCTTGGCGGGTACCTACGAGCAGTACTTC
-	TRBJ2-7	TRBV28	-	CASSWRNEQYF	TGTGCCAGCAGTTGGAGGAACGAGCAGTACTTC
-	TRBJ2-1	TRBV28	TRBD2	CASSSAVERGYNEQFF	TGTGCCAGCAGTTCCGCAGTCGAGCGGGGATACAATGAGCAGTTCTTC
-	TRBJ1-2	TRBV5-4	-	CASGSTGPYGYTF	TGTGCCAGCGGATCTACAGGGCCCTATGGCTACACCTTC